Given below is one T cell receptor (beta chain) in context. As yet, its antigen is unknown. This entry comes from a study of T-cell reconstitution after alpha-beta-depleted transplantation in children. Study-wide points: Fresh T-cell production supplied most of the T-cell counts and diversity seen one year after transplant. From surviving recipient T cells and thymic progenitors came the high day-60 TCRbeta diversity observed in some patients. There were reportedly several hundred expanded graft clones from which alpha-beta T cells came about two months after transplant.

Unique molecular identifiers were used in preparing the TCRbeta library. A single record per CDR3 protein comes from TCRdb applying MiXCR to the PCR reads. The sample comprises roughly 400,000 distinct CDR3 sequences, roughly two fifths of which are singletons, and about 30% rests with the top ten. Germline loops: CDR1 LNHDA, CDR2 SQIVND (reference sequence). The CDR3 is made up of 14 amino acids. V shed 6 bases and J shed 5 bases, with 16 bases lying between them. The chain employs TRBV19 and TRBJ2-5; the D call may be TRBD1 or TRBD2 (5 bases each). The sequence derives from a girl aged 2 to 10 with aplastic anemia, due to receive a stem cell transplant. Sequences were derived from PBMCs, sampled before TCRalphabeta/CD19-depleted stem cell transplant. This chain's CDR3 is CASSPGTVVETQYF. As DNA, the CDR3 is TGTGCCAGTAGCCCGGGGACGGTGGTGGAGACCCAGTACTTC.